The 13 T cell receptor beta chains below come from one sample, sequenced in a study of cytomegalovirus exposure and HLA in healthy donors. A multiplex PCR was run with 60 Vbeta primers and 13 Jbeta primers. Libraries were prepared by immunoSEQ multiplex PCR; TCRdb keeps only in-frame clonotypes and omits some of them. The sample shows over 65,000 clones, more than 80% of them seen only once. The sequenced material came from PBMCs. The origin of the receptors is a human donor in good health.

The J gene is TRBJ2-7, the V gene TRBV19; 9 nucleotides align to TRBD1. Germline V gene lookup returns CDR1 LNHDA and CDR2 SQIVND (reference sequence). There are 12 residues in the CDR3. V lost 5 bases to trimming and J lost 4 bases; unmatched junction nucleotides: 0. CDR3 sequence (DNA): TGTGCCAGTAGTGGGACAGGGTACGAGCAGTACTTC. This codes for CASSGTGYEQYF.

This chain uses TRBV7-6 with TRBJ2-7; D might be TRBD1 (5 bases). The CDR3 runs to 14 residues. Germline V gives CDR1 SGHVS, CDR2 FNYEAQ. V was clipped by 5 bases and J by 7 bases, with 18 bases between them. DNA for the CDR3: TGTGCCAGCAGCCCCGAATTGGGGCCGGGTGAGCAGTACTTC. Residues: CASSPELGPGEQYF.

The chain carries TRBV4-1 and TRBJ2-7; 13 bases are shared with TRBD2. The CDR3 spans 18 residues. CDR1 is MGHRA, CDR2 YSYEKL, per germline. V shed 0 bases and J 0 bases; nucleotides not matched to a gene: 5. For the CDR3, the DNA is TGCGCCAGCAGCCAAGAACCCGGGACTAGCGGGGCCTCCTACGAGCAGTACTTC. Its translation is CASSQEPGTSGASYEQYF.

CDR3: CASSSKDRGHNQPQHF. The CDR3, as DNA: TGTGCCAGCAGTTCTAAAGACAGGGGGCACAATCAGCCCCAGCATTTT. The rearrangement links TRBV6-5 to TRBJ1-5; 10 bases fit TRBD1. Germline trimming cut 4 bases from V and 3 bases from J; bases unmatched to any gene: 6. Germline V gene sequence: CDR1 MNHEY, CDR2 SVGAGI. The CDR3 totals 16 residues.

This chain's CDR3 is CASRPVDRGSPLHF. CDR3 nucleotide sequence: TGTGCCAGTAGGCCCGTGGACAGGGGTTCACCCCTCCACTTT. This sequence joins TRBV19 and TRBJ1-6, with 9 bases matching TRBD1. Per germline, CDR1 LNHDA and CDR2 SQIVND (reference sequence). Unmatched junction bases numbered 6, after V lost 6 bases and J lost 9 bases. The CDR3 runs 14 residues.

The V and J genes are TRBV5-1 and TRBJ2-7, with D perhaps TRBD2 (5 bases). CDR1 is SGHRS and CDR2 is YFSETQ in the germline V gene. Trimming cost V 0 bases and J 4 bases, with 14 bases left between them. This CDR3 contains 15 residues. CDR3 nucleotides: TGCGCCAGCAGCTTGGTAGAGGGCGGAAATTACGAGCAGTACTTC. Residues: CASSLVEGGNYEQYF.

This clone was found a few times. The chain carries TRBV7-2 and TRBJ1-2; perhaps TRBD1 as D (6 bases). With 5 bases removed from V and 3 bases from J, the gap between germline ends came to 16 bases. The CDR3 sequence is 15 residues long. CDR1 SGHTA and CDR2 FQGNSA come from the germline V gene. The CDR3 nucleotides read TGTGCCAGCAGCATGCCCGGGGGGCAACACTATGGCTACACCTTC. Protein sequence: CASSMPGGQHYGYTF. Together with reference TRBV7-2 and TRBJ1-2, the CDR3 gives the full variable domain: GAGVSQSPSNKVTEKGKDVELRCDPISGHTALYWYRQSLGQGLEFLIYFQGNSAPDKSGLPSDRFSAERTGGSVSTLTIQRTQQEDSAVYLCASSMPGGQHYGYTFGSGTRLTVV.

CDR3 loop: CAWSSNPPGQGAYTIYF. CDR3 nucleotides: TGTGCCTGGAGTTCGAACCCCCCGGGACAGGGGGCATACACCATATATTTT. The chain combines TRBV30 with TRBJ1-3; 12 bases agree with TRBD1. The CDR3 covers 17 residues. V trimming: 2 bases; J trimming: 8 bases; junction bases outside the gene matches: 13. The germline gives CDR1 GTSNPN, CDR2 SVGIG (reference sequence).

This chain links TRBV5-1 with TRBJ2-7; tentatively, D is TRBD2 (5 bases). Trimming took off 7 bases at V and 5 bases at J, with 16 bases between the two ends. The germline gives CDR1 SGHRS, CDR2 YFSETQ. CDR3 length equals 13 residues. The CDR3 is CASSSSGNHEQYF. Written as DNA, the CDR3 is TGCGCCAGCTCTTCATCCGGGAACCACGAGCAGTACTTC. The full variable domain, completed using reference TRBV5-1 and TRBJ2-7, is KAGVTQTPRYLIKTRGQQVTLSCSPISGHRSVSWYQQTPGQGLQFLFEYFSETQRNKGNFPGRFSGRQFSNSRSEMNVSTLELGDSALYLCASSSSGNHEQYFGPGTRLTVT.

The rearrangement joins TRBV4-1 to TRBJ1-2; maybe TRBD1 (6 bases). CDR3 size: 13 residues. Germline CDR1 reads MGHRA; CDR2 reads YSYEKL. V was clipped by 10 bases and J by 4 bases, with 16 bases between them. CDR3 residues: CATSDSVGYGYTF. In DNA form, the CDR3 reads TGCGCCACCTCGGACAGCGTCGGCTATGGCTACACCTTC.

The J gene is TRBJ2-5, the V gene TRBV5-1, with D possibly TRBD2 on 6 matching bases. The DNA matches TRBJ2-7 better at its end, which makes the J call doubtful. In germline, CDR1 is SGHRS, CDR2 YFSETQ. The CDR3 contains 18 residues. The CDR3 sequence is CASSNRAHGGRSSYEQYF. The CDR3 DNA follows: TGCGCCAGCAGTAATCGGGCGCACGGGGGTAGGAGCTCCTACGAGCAGTACTTC.

This clone showed up just once. This chain links TRBV5-6 with TRBJ1-2; D gene uncertain. Germline V gene data show CDR1 as SGHDT and CDR2 as YYEEEE. The CDR3 covers 16 residues. V dropped 4 bases and J dropped 2 bases, with 18 bases sitting between them. The CDR3 coding sequence is TGTGCCAGCAGCGCTGGCAACCGGGTGGTAAACTATGGCTACACCTTC. Protein product: CASSAGNRVVNYGYTF.

In its sample, this clone was seen a few times. J is TRBJ1-5 and V is TRBV30; D not certain. The germline gives CDR1 GTSNPN, CDR2 SVGIG (reference sequence). CDR3 size: 13 residues. Trimming took 2 bases from V and 4 from J, leaving 9 bases between them. Here the CDR3 DNA reads TGTGCCTGGAGTTCTTCGAGAAATCAGCCCCAGCATTTT. The encoded protein is CAWSSSRNQPQHF.